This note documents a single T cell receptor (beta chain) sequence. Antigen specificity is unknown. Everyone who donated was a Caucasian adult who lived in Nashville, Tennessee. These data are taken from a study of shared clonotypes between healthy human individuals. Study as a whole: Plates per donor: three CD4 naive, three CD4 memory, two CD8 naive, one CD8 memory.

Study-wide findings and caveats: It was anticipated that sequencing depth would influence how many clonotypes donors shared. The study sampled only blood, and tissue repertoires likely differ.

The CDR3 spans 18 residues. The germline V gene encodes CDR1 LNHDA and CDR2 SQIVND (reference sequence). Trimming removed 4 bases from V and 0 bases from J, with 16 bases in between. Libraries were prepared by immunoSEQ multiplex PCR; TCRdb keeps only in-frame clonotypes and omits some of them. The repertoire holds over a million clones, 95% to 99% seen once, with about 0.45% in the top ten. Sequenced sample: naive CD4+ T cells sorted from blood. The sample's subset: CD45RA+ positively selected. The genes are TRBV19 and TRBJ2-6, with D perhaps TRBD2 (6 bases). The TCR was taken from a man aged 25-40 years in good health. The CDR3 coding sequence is TGTGCCAGTAGTAAACCTGGCGGGGACTTCTCTGGGGCCAACGTCCTGACTTTC. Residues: CASSKPGGDFSGANVLTF.